The 8 T cell receptor beta chains given below trace back to one sample, sequenced in a study of siplizumab effects on memory and regulatory T cells. Generated by immunoSEQ multiplex PCR, the TCRdb table keeps only in-frame clones and is missing some. The sample holds 87,000 or so clones, around 90% seen once. The sample comprised CD4+ T cells sorted from blood. These receptors all come from a human donor in good health.

The gene calls are TRBV27 and TRBJ1-2; 9 bases match TRBD1. This CDR3 region has 13 residues. With V trimmed by 2 bases and J by 8 bases, 3 bases remained unmatched. Germline CDR1 and CDR2: MNHEY and SMNVEV (reference sequence). CDR3 in amino acids: CASSLRTGEGYTF. The CDR3 DNA follows: TGTGCCAGCAGTTTAAGGACAGGGGAGGGCTACACCTTC.

The chain combines TRBV4-3 with TRBJ1-2, with TRBD1 matching 9 bases. The junction had 8 bases not matched to a gene; V was cut back by 4 bases and J by 8 bases. This CDR3 is built from 14 residues. CDR1 is LGHNA, CDR2 YSLEER, per germline. The CDR3 here is CASSLADRGGGYTF. The CDR3 nucleotides read TGCGCCAGCAGCCTCGCGGACAGGGGTGGAGGCTACACCTTC.

This chain connects TRBV6-1 to TRBJ2-7; no definite D call. Germline-derived CDR1 and CDR2 are MNHNS and SASEGT. V dropped 0 bases and J dropped 3 bases, with 12 bases sitting between them. The CDR3 sequence is 15 residues long. CDR3 nucleotides: TGTGCCAGCAGTGAAGCGGGTTCTTTAGTCTACGAGCAGTACTTC. Translating gives CASSEAGSLVYEQYF.

J is TRBJ2-7 and V is TRBV28; D might be TRBD1 or TRBD2, each matching 5 bases. The CDR3 sequence is 14 residues long. Germline values: CDR1 MDHEN, CDR2 SYDVKM. The ends were cut back, 5 bases at V and 2 bases at J, with 13 bases in the middle. The CDR3 loop is CASSPLWGTYEQYF. The CDR3 coding sequence is TGTGCCAGCAGTCCCCTGTGGGGGACCTACGAGCAGTACTTC.

CDR3 DNA sequence: TGTGCCAGCAGACCCACTTATTACACCGGGGAGCTGTTTTTT. Amino acids: CASRPTYYTGELFF. V and J are TRBV27 and TRBJ2-2; D unresolved. V gave up 6 bases and J gave up 3 bases, with 11 bases separating them. The CDR3 contains 14 residues. From germline, CDR1 is MNHEY and CDR2 SMNVEV (reference sequence).

V gene TRBV11-3 combines with J gene TRBJ2-6; either TRBD1 or TRBD2 may fit D (5 bases each). The CDR3 is 16 amino acids. The V end was cut by 1 base, the J end by 2 bases, with 9 bases between. Germline lookup yields CDR1 SGHNT and CDR2 YENEEA. The CDR3 is CASSLGLGAGANVLTF. DNA for the CDR3: TGTGCCAGCAGCTTAGGTTTGGGGGCTGGGGCCAACGTCCTGACTTTC.

J is TRBJ2-1 and V is TRBV5-6, with TRBD2 identical over 9 bases. CDR1 is SGHDT, CDR2 YYEEEE, per germline. This CDR3 has 14 residues. V was pared by 1 base and J by 7 bases, with 3 bases of the junction left unmatched. The CDR3 nucleotides are TGTGCCAGCAGCTTGTCCAGCGGGAGGAATGAGCAGTTCTTC. It codes for CASSLSSGRNEQFF.

Regarding this clone: Germline and junction disagree at one end, which may indicate a read error. The V call is TRBV5-1, the J call TRBJ1-4; 8 nucleotides match TRBD1. The CDR3 runs to 14 residues. Germline V gene sequence: CDR1 SGHRS, CDR2 YFSETQ. The DNA for the CDR3 is TGTGCCAGCAGCCGAATTGACAGGGGTGAAAAACTGTTTTTT. This encodes CASSRIDRGEKLFF.